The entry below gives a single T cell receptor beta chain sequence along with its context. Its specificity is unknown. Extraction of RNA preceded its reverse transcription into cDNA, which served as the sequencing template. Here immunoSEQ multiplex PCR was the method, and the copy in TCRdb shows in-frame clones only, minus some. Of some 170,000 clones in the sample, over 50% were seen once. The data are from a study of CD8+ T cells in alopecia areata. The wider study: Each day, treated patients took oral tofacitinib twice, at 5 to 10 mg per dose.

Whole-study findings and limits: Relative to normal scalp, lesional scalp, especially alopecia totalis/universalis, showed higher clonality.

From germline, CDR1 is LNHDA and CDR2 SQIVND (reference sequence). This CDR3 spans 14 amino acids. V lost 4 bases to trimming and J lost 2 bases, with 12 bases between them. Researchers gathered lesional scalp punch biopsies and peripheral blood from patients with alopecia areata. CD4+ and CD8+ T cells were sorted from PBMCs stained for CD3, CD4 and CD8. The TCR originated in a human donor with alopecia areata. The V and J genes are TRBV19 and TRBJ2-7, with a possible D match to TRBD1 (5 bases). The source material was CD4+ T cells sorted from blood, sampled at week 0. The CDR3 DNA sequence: TGTGCCAGTAGTACGGCTGGGGCCACCTACGAGCAGTACTTC. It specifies CASSTAGATYEQYF.